These 2 T cell receptor beta chains were all obtained from the same sample, sequenced in a study of T cell responses to AZD1222 COVID-19 vaccine (dated by TCRdb to the early 2020s). The receptor library was made with the immunoSEQ multiplex PCR assay. Sourced from immuneACCESS, this table was stored by TCRdb with only in-frame sequences that have V and J called. A share of the clones is absent; for the studies checked, an unresolved V gene accounts for under half, and the remainder has no known explanation. The sample table shows roughly 79,000 clones, and about 92% are seen once. The top ten constitute 6% to 8.5% of the sample. The sample's time point label, decoded: baseline before first vaccination. The sample's treatment or condition label is to be understood as: meningococcal conjugate vaccine given as trial control. The material sequenced was peripheral blood, taken on day 0 of MenACWY control vaccination. The receptors were sampled from an adult in good health.

The V call is TRBV5-1, the J call TRBJ2-7; unclear D gene. V was pared by 1 base and J by 2 bases, with 4 bases between. Germline assignment: CDR1 SGHRS and CDR2 YFSETQ. The CDR3 is 12 amino acids. The chain's CDR3 is CASSLPAYEQYF. DNA for the CDR3: TGCGCCAGCAGCTTGCCTGCCTACGAGCAGTACTTC.

V and J are TRBV5-1 and TRBJ2-2, with D uncertain. Looked up from germline, CDR1 is SGHRS and CDR2 is YFSETQ. V lost 7 bases and J lost 0, with 7 bases in between. The CDR3 runs 13 residues. The CDR3 coding sequence is TGCGCCAGCGTCCACGCGAACACCGGGGAGCTGTTTTTT. Its protein is CASVHANTGELFF.